Below are 7 T cell receptor beta chains sequenced from a single sample in a study of identical twins. TCRdb ran MiXCR on the 5' RACE reads and lists one entry per CDR3 protein. The table has some 500,000 distinct CDR3 sequences, 14% seen once; the top ten hold over 0.5%. This sample was also put to use in a study of yellow fever vaccine responses in identical twins.

Sequencing was done on a sample of CD4+ T cells sorted from blood. Receptor source: a woman between 18 and 30 years old in good health.

This clonotype was seen a handful of times. The chain joins TRBV9 to TRBJ2-2; D is tentatively TRBD1 or TRBD2 (6 bases each). Trimming left V 0 bases short and J 4 bases short, with 16 bases between. Germline CDR1 SGDLS, CDR2 YYNGEE. CDR3 length equals 17 residues. The CDR3: CASSVAVGGRGTGELFF. The CDR3 nucleotides read TGTGCCAGCAGCGTAGCCGTTGGGGGGCGAGGCACCGGGGAGCTGTTTTTT. Full variable domain (missing parts from reference TRBV9 and TRBJ2-2): DSGVTQTPKHLITATGQRVTLRCSPRSGDLSVYWYQQSLDQGLQFLIQYYNGEERAKGNILERFSAQQFPDLHSELNLSSLELGDSALYFCASSVAVGGRGTGELFFGEGSRLTVL.

This clonotype occurred a few times. V gene TRBV5-1 combines with J gene TRBJ1-4, with D maybe TRBD1 (6 bases). Trimming shortened V by 3 bases and J by 7 bases, and 13 bases separated the two germline ends. The CDR3 length is 14 residues. CDR1 and CDR2 (germline): SGHRS, YFSETQ. CDR3 bases: TGCGCCAGCAGCTCGTCAGGGGTTGCTGAAAAACTGTTTTTT. It specifies CASSSSGVAEKLFF. Full variable domain (rest looked up from reference TRBV5-1 and TRBJ1-4): KAGVTQTPRYLIKTRGQQVTLSCSPISGHRSVSWYQQTPGQGLQFLFEYFSETQRNKGNFPGRFSGRQFSNSRSEMNVSTLELGDSALYLCASSSSGVAEKLFFGSGTQLSVL.

The count of this clonotype is one. The rearrangement joins TRBV5-1 to TRBJ2-7; TRBD2 matches at 16 bases. The length of the CDR3 is 16 residues. Germline V gene lookup returns CDR1 SGHRS and CDR2 YFSETQ. V was clipped by 3 bases and J by 6 bases; unmatched bases: 6. The DNA for the CDR3 is TGCGCCAGCAGCTCCGGGACTAGCGGGAGGGGAACCGAGCAGTACTTC. It is translated as CASSSGTSGRGTEQYF.

This clonotype came up a few times. The V gene is TRBV20-1, the J gene TRBJ2-7; TRBD1 matches at 7 bases. This CDR3 has 14 amino acids. Looked up from germline, CDR1 is DFQATT and CDR2 is SNEGSKA (reference sequence). V trimming: 5 bases; J trimming: 4 bases; junction bases outside the gene matches: 11. CDR3 protein: CSAPPQGYLYEQYF. CDR3 nucleotides: TGCAGTGCTCCGCCACAGGGGTACCTTTACGAGCAGTACTTC.

CDR3 DNA: TGTGCCAGCAGCCAAGATTCAACCGGAACCGAGCAGTACTTC. Its protein product is CASSQDSTGTEQYF. The chain employs TRBV4-2 and TRBJ2-7; D is ambiguous. The V gene lost 0 bases and the J gene lost 6 bases, with 12 bases spanning the gap. Germline V gene lookup returns CDR1 LGHNA and CDR2 YNFKEQ. CDR3 length: 14 residues.

This chain uses TRBV11-3 with TRBJ2-5, with D possibly being TRBD2 (6 bases). The CDR3 covers 15 residues. With 1 base removed from V and 1 base from J, the gap between germline ends came to 10 bases. CDR1 is SGHNT and CDR2 is YENEEA in the germline V gene. The CDR3 DNA follows: TGTGCCAGCAGCTTAGGGGGCGGGATCCAAGAGACCCAGTACTTC. Residues: CASSLGGGIQETQYF.

This clonotype has a count of ten or more. V gene TRBV5-1 combines with J gene TRBJ2-3; a possible D gene is TRBD2 (6 bases). The CDR3 is 17 residues long. The germline CDR1 and CDR2 sequences are SGHRS and YFSETQ. Trimming pared 4 bases from V and 0 bases from J, leaving 18 bases between. The CDR3 region is CASSPYATRLSTDTQYF. CDR3 DNA: TGCGCCAGCAGCCCATACGCGACTAGACTTAGCACAGATACGCAGTATTTT.